Listed here are 5 T cell receptor beta chains from one sample, sequenced in a study of cytomegalovirus exposure and HLA in healthy donors. With 60 Vbeta and 13 Jbeta primers, the PCR was carried out. Here immunoSEQ multiplex PCR was the method, and the copy in TCRdb shows in-frame clones only, minus some. The data show around 150,000 clones, over 75% seen once. Sequenced sample: PBMCs. These receptors all come from a man under 40 in good health and CMV-seropositive.

The gene calls are TRBV13 and TRBJ2-2; D might be TRBD2 (6 bases). Germline V gene lookup returns CDR1 PRHDT and CDR2 FYEKMQ (reference sequence). This CDR3 comprises 13 residues. Trimming cost V 2 bases and J 8 bases, with 9 bases left between them. The CDR3: CASSLSGLGELFF. Written as DNA, the CDR3 is TGTGCCAGCAGCTTAAGCGGGCTAGGGGAGCTGTTTTTT. Supplemented by reference TRBV13 and TRBJ2-2, the full variable domain reads AAGVIQSPRHLIKEKRETATLKCYPIPRHDTVYWYQQGPGQDPQFLISFYEKMQSDKGSIPDRFSAQQFSDYHSELNMSSLELGDSALYFCASSLSGLGELFFGEGSRLTVL.

The rearrangement uses TRBV28 and TRBJ2-1; tentative D call: TRBD2 (7 bases). Trimming took 4 bases from V and 1 from J, leaving 11 bases between them. The CDR3 totals 15 residues. Germline V gene data show CDR1 as MDHEN and CDR2 as SYDVKM. The CDR3 DNA reads TGTGCCAGCAGTTCTAGGGGGGGGTCCTACAATGAGCAGTTCTTC. It yields the protein CASSSRGGSYNEQFF. Supplemented by reference TRBV28 and TRBJ2-1, the full variable domain reads DVKVTQSSRYLVKRTGEKVFLECVQDMDHENMFWYRQDPGLGLRLIYFSYDVKMKEKGDIPEGYSVSREKKERFSLILESASTNQTSMYLCASSSRGGSYNEQFFGPGTRLTVL.

This chain's CDR3 is CASTHGTSSGNTIYF. Written as DNA, the CDR3 is TGTGCCAGCACCCACGGGACAAGCTCTGGAAACACCATATATTTT. The chain employs TRBV9 and TRBJ1-3; D may be TRBD1 (6 bases). The V end was cut by 6 bases, the J end by 0 bases, with 13 bases between. This CDR3 is 15 amino acids long. Germline V lookup: CDR1 SGDLS, CDR2 YYNGEE.

V is TRBV5-1 and J is TRBJ1-3; D unresolved. V lost 4 bases, J lost 1 base, and 9 bases lay in between. Germline CDR1 SGHRS, CDR2 YFSETQ. The CDR3 has 14 amino acids. CDR3 nucleotide sequence: TGCGCCAGCAGCCCTGAGGGATCTGGAAACACCATATATTTT. Translating it yields CASSPEGSGNTIYF.

The chain links TRBV28 to TRBJ2-7; D ambiguous. In germline, CDR1 is MDHEN, CDR2 SYDVKM. The CDR3 covers 13 residues. The V gene lost 6 bases and the J gene lost 3 bases, with 12 bases spanning the gap. CDR3 amino acids: CASSTIPRYEQYF. For the CDR3, the DNA is TGTGCCAGCAGCACTATTCCCCGCTACGAGCAGTACTTC.